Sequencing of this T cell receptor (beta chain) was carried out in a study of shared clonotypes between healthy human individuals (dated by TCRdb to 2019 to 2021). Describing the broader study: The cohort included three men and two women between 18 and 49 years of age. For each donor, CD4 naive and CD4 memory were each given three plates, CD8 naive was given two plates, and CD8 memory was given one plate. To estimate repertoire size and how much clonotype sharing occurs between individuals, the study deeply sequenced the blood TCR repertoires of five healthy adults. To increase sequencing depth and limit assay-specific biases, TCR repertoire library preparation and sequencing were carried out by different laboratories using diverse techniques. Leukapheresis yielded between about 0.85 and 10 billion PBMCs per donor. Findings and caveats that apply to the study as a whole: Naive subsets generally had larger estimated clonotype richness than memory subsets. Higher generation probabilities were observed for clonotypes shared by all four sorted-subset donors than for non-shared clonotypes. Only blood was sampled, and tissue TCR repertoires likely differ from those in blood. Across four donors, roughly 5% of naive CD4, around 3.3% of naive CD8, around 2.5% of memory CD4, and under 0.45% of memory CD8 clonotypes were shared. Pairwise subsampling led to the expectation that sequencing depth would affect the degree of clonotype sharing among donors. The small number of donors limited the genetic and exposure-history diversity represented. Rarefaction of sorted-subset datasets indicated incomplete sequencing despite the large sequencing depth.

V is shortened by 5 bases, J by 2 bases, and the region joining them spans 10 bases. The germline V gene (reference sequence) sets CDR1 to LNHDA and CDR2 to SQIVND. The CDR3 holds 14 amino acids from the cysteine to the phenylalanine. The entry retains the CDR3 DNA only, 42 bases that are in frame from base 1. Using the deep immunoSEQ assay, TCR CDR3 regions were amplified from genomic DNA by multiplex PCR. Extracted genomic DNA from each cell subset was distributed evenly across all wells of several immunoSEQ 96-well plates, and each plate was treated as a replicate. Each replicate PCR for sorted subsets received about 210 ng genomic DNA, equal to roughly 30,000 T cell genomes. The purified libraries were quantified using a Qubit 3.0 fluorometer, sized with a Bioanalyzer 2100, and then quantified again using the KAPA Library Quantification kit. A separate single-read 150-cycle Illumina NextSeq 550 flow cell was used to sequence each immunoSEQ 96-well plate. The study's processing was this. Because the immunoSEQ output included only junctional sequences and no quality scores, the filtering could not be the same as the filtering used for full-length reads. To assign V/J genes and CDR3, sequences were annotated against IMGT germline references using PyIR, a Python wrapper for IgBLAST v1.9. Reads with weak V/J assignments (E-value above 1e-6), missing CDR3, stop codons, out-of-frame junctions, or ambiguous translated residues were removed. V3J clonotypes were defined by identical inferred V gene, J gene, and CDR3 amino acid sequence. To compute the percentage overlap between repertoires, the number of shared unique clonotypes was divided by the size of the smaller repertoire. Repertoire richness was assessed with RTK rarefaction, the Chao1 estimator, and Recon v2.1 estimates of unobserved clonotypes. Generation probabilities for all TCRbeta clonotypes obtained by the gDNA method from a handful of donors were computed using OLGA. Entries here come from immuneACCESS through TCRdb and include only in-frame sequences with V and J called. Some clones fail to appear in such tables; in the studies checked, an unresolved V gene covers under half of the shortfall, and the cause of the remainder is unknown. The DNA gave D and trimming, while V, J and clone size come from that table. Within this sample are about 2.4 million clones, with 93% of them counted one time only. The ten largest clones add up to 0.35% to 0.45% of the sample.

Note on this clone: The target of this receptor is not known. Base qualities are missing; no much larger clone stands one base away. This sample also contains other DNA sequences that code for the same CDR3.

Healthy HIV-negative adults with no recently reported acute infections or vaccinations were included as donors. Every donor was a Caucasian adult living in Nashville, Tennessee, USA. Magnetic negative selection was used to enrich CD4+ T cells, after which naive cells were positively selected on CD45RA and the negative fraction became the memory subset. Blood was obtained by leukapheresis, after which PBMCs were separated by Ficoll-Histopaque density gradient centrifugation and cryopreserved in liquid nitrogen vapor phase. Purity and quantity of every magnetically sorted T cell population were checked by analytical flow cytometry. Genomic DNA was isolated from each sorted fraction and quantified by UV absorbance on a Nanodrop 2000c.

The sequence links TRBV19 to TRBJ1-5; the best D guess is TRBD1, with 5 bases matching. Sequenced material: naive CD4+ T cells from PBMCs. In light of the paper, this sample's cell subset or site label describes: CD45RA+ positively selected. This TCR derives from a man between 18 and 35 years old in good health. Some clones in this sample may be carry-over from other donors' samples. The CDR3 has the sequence CASSPRVGNQPQHF. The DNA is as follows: TGTGCCAGTAGTCCCAGGGTCGGCAATCAGCCCCAGCATTTT.